This T cell receptor (beta chain) was obtained from a study of shared clonotypes between healthy human individuals. TCRdb's copy holds only in-frame clones and misses some; the assay was immunoSEQ multiplex PCR. The sample carries 1.5 million to 1.9 million clones, approximately 98% recorded once. The CD4+ fraction was divided into a CD45RA+ naive subset and a CD45RA-negative memory subset. The CDR3 contains 14 residues. Per germline, CDR1 MDHEN and CDR2 SYDVKM. The V and J ends lost 5 bases and 8 bases, in that order; junction bases with no gene match: 8. The receptor's source is a man between 25 and 39 years old in good health. Source material: naive CD4+ T cells sorted from blood. Subset meaning: CD45RA+ positively selected. The chain is built from TRBV28 and TRBJ1-4; 7 positions agree with TRBD1. The CDR3 DNA reads TGTGCCAGCAGTCCCCGGGACAGAGGGGAAAAACTGTTTTTT. Translation gives CASSPRDRGEKLFF.